The present TCR beta chain was sequenced within a study of blood T cell repertoires in COVID-19. TCRdb keeps only in-frame clones here, not all; method: immunoSEQ multiplex PCR. The sample yields approximately 250,000 clones, 88% seen once. The TCR was taken from a woman between 55 and 75 years old in a cohort exposed to, infected with or recovered from COVID-19 (not recorded which). The sequenced sample consisted of PBMCs or T cells enriched from blood (not recorded which).

The CDR3 DNA follows: TGTGCCACCAGCAGAGATGGGAGAGGAGGGGCTGGAAACACCATATATTTT. Translation: CATSRDGRGGAGNTIYF. This sequence joins TRBV15 and TRBJ1-3; possible D gene TRBD1, 5 bases. V was trimmed by 0 bases and J by 2 bases, leaving 14 bases between them. CDR1 LNHNV and CDR2 YYDKDF come from the germline V gene (reference sequence). The CDR3 has 17 amino acids. Full variable domain (rest looked up from reference TRBV15 and TRBJ1-3): DAMVIQNPRYQVTQFGKPVTLSCSQTLNHNVMYWYQQKSSQAPKLLFHYYDKDFNNEADTPDNFQSRRPNTSFCFLDIRSPGLGDTAMYLCATSRDGRGGAGNTIYFGEGSWLTVV.